The TCR beta chain described here comes from a study of response to subunit inactivated influenza vaccine. Findings of the study overall: There was a suggestion from the authors that each seasonal influenza vaccination recruits few new T cells.

V lost 5 bases and J lost 7; bases outside the gene matches: 8. The V gene's germline CDR1 is SNHLY and CDR2 FYNNEI. This CDR3 contains 13 residues. About this clonotype: Antigen: not known.

A single record per CDR3 protein comes from TCRdb applying MiXCR to the RT-PCR reads. The sample carries hundreds of thousands of distinct CDR3 sequences, about a sixth recorded once. This specimen was PBMCs from blood, taken less than 13 days after vaccination. The receptor was isolated from a man in his forties or fifties who received an inactivated influenza vaccine. The V call is TRBV2, the J call TRBJ2-7; 7 bases match TRBD1. For the CDR3, the DNA is TGTGCCAGCAGTTACCCGGGACAGAGGGAGCAGTACTTC. It translates to CASSYPGQREQYF.